Listed here is a single TCR beta chain. RNA transcripts provided the template for amplifying TCR beta CDR3 regions. First-round RT-PCR with HTBI primers preceded a second-round multiplex PCR. From the multiplex PCR reads, TCRdb called clonotypes with MiXCR, one entry per CDR3 protein. The table includes 170,000 or so distinct CDR3 sequences, approximately 40% detected once. This entry is derived from a study of Graves' ophthalmopathy and Graves' hyperthyroidism. The germline CDR1 and CDR2 sequences are ENHRY and SYGVKD. V was pared by 10 bases and J by 3 bases, with 11 bases of the junction left unmatched. The CDR3 extends over 15 amino acids.

The sample comprised peripheral blood. This clonotype originated in a woman in her thirties or forties with Graves' ophthalmopathy. This chain joins TRBV10-3 and TRBJ2-7, with 11 bases aligning to TRBD1. The CDR3 here is CATLPPGQGGYEQYF. The CDR3 nucleotides are TGTGCCACACTTCCCCCGGGACAGGGGGGCTACGAGCAGTACTTC.